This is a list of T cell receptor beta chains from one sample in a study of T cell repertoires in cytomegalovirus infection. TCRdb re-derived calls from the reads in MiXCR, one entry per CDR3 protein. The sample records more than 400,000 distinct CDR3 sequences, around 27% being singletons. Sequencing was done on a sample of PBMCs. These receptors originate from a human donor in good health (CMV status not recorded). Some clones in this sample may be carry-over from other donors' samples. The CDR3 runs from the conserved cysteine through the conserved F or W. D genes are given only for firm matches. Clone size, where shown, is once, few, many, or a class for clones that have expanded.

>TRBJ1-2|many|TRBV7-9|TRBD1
CASSSTGGEDGGYTF
TGTGCCAGCAGCTCAACAGGGGGGGAGGATGGTGGCTACACCTTC
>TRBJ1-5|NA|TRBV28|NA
CASRPPGRMNQPQHF
TGTGCCAGCAGGCCTCCAGGAAGGATGAATCAGCCCCAGCATTTT
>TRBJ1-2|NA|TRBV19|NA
CASSIWGQDFGGYTF
TGTGCCAGTAGTATCTGGGGGCAGGACTTTGGGGGCTACACCTTC
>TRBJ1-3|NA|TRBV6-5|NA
CASSSWRGNTIYF
TGTGCCAGCAGCTCCTGGCGGGGAAACACCATATATTTT
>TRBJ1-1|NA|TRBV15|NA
CATSQTGNTEAFF
TGTGCCACCAGCCAGACAGGTAACACTGAAGCTTTCTTT
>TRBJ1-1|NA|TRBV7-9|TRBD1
CASSERQGANTEAFF
TGTGCCAGCAGCGAAAGACAGGGAGCGAACACTGAAGCTTTCTTT
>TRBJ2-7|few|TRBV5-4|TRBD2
CASSWDYGPSEQYF
TGTGCCAGCAGCTGGGACTACGGGCCATCCGAGCAGTACTTC
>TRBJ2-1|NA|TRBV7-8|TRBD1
CASSLDRDRAQFF
TGTGCCAGCAGTCTAGACCGGGACAGAGCGCAGTTCTTC
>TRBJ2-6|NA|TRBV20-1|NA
CSARDRDSGANVLTF
TGCAGTGCTAGAGATCGGGACTCTGGGGCCAACGTCCTGACTTTC
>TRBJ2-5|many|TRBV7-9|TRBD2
CASSIGLAETQYF
TGTGCCAGCAGCATAGGACTAGCGGAGACCCAGTACTTC
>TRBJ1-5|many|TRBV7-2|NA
CASGPGGVLRNQPQHF
TGTGCCAGCGGCCCGGGGGGGGTATTGCGCAATCAGCCCCAGCATTTT
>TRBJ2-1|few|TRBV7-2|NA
CASSLVPVSYNEQFF
TGTGCCAGCAGCTTAGTCCCGGTCTCCTACAATGAGCAGTTCTTC
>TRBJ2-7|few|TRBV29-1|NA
CSVYGYPAYEQYF
TGCAGCGTGTATGGATATCCCGCCTACGAGCAGTACTTC
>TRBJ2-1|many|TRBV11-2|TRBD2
CASSSKREGYNEQFF
TGTGCCAGCAGCTCCAAGCGGGAGGGTTACAATGAGCAGTTCTTC
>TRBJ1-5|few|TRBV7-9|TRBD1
CASSSSTGRQPQHF
TGTGCCAGCAGCTCCTCGACAGGGAGGCAGCCCCAGCATTTT
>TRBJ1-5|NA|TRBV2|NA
CASRVGTVSNQPQHF
TGTGCCAGCAGGGTCGGGACGGTTAGCAATCAGCCCCAGCATTTT
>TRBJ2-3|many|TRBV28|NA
CASSPPGPPSTDTQYF
TGTGCCAGCAGCCCCCCCGGCCCGCCGTCCACAGATACGCAGTATTTT
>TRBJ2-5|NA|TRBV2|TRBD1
CASSDRGGEETQYF
TGTGCCAGCAGCGACAGGGGAGGAGAAGAGACCCAGTACTTC
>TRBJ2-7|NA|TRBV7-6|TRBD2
CASSHSGTYEQYF
TGTGCCAGCAGCCATAGCGGGACCTACGAGCAGTACTTC
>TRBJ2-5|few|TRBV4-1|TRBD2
CASSQEKFGLAGGETQYF
TGCGCCAGCAGCCAAGAGAAGTTTGGGCTAGCGGGGGGGGAGACCCAGTACTTC
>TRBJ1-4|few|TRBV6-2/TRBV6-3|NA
CASGDGQSPTNEKLFF
TGTGCCAGCGGCGACGGACAGAGCCCAACTAATGAAAAACTGTTTTTT
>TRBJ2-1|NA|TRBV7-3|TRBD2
CASSHTSGSDNEQFF
TGTGCCAGCAGTCATACTAGCGGGAGTGACAATGAGCAGTTCTTC
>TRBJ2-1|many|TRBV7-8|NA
CASSHRQTYNEQFF
TGTGCCAGCAGCCATCGGCAGACCTACAATGAGCAGTTCTTC
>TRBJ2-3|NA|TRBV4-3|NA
CASSHDAGLGVVDTQYF
TGCGCCAGCAGCCATGACGCGGGACTCGGGGTAGTTGATACGCAGTATTTT
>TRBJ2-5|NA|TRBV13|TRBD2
CASSWRGGTETQYF
TGTGCCAGCAGCTGGCGCGGGGGGACGGAGACCCAGTACTTC
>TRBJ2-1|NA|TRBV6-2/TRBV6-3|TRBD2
CASTPRMGLAGGIEQFF
TGTGCCAGCACCCCCCGGATGGGACTAGCGGGAGGGATTGAGCAGTTCTTC
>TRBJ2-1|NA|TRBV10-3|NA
CAISESPASLSDEQFF
TGTGCCATCAGTGAGTCTCCGGCTAGCTTATCCGATGAGCAGTTCTTC
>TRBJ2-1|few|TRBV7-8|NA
CASSPMGRTTYNEQFF
TGTGCCAGCAGCCCCATGGGGCGGACCACCTACAATGAGCAGTTCTTC
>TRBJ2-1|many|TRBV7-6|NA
CASSDSGYNEQFF
TGTGCCAGCAGCGATAGCGGTTACAATGAGCAGTTCTTC
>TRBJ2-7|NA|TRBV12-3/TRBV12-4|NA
CASSPGAYEQYF
TGTGCCAGCAGTCCGGGGGCTTACGAGCAGTACTTC
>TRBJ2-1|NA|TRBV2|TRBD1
CASSDDRGSTEQFF
TGTGCCAGCAGTGATGACAGGGGGTCTACTGAGCAGTTCTTC
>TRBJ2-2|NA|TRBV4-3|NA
CASSQDPTGELFF
TGCGCCAGCAGCCAAGATCCCACCGGGGAGCTGTTTTTT
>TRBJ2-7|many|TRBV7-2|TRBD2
CASSLTSGATYEQYF
TGTGCCAGCAGCTTAACCAGCGGGGCGACCTACGAGCAGTACTTC
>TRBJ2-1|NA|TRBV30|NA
CAWSNGARLEQFF
TGTGCCTGGAGCAATGGAGCGAGGCTTGAGCAGTTCTTC
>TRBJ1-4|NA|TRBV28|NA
CASRGGTNEKLFF
TGTGCCAGCAGGGGGGGGACTAATGAAAAACTGTTTTTT
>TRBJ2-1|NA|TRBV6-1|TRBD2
CASSKLAGGPDEQFF
TGTGCCAGCAGCAAACTAGCGGGAGGGCCGGATGAGCAGTTCTTC
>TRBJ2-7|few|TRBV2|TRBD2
CASSGRLAGGIVSYEQYF
TGTGCCAGCAGTGGGAGACTAGCGGGAGGGATTGTCTCCTACGAGCAGTACTTC
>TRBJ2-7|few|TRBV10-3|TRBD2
CAIISLAGPEQYF
TGTGCCATCATAAGTCTAGCGGGCCCCGAGCAGTACTTC
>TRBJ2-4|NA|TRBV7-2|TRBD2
CASSLGPAGENIQYF
TGTGCCAGCAGCTTAGGGCCAGCGGGAGAAAACATTCAGTACTTC
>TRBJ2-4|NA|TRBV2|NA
CASSEIKNIQYF
TGTGCCAGCAGTGAAATCAAAAACATTCAGTACTTC